The subject of this entry is one T cell receptor beta chain. This specimen includes other DNA sequences encoding the same CDR3. These data belong to a study of blood T cell repertoires in COVID-19. Generated by immunoSEQ multiplex PCR, the TCRdb table keeps only in-frame clones and is missing some. The sample carries 200,000 to 300,000 clones, roughly 86% recorded once. V was trimmed by 5 bases and J by 2 bases, leaving 4 bases between them. This CDR3 has 11 amino acids. Per the germline V gene, CDR1 is MNHEY and CDR2 is SVGEGT. The genes are TRBV6-2 or TRBV6-3 and TRBJ2-7; unclear D gene. The source material was peripheral blood. The source of this sequence is a human donor in a cohort sampled during active COVID-19. The CDR3 spells CASSQTYEQYF. The DNA for the CDR3 is TGTGCCAGCAGTCAGACCTACGAGCAGTACTTC.